This T cell receptor beta chain originates from a study of blood T cells in healthy people across ages. Study outcomes and limitations: The study lacked donor CMV status, which possibly confounded expanded clonotype changes.

Donors gave roughly 10 milliliters of peripheral blood apiece. Only a few counts were recorded for this clonotype. The antigen remains unidentified. The authors ran a second PCR of roughly 6 to 12 cycles using a sample-barcoded 5' primer and a J-beta primer mix. No fewer than 3 million CDR3-containing paired-end reads came from each sample. MiXCR was run by TCRdb on the 5' RACE reads, yielding one entry per CDR3 protein. The profile shows some 1.6 million distinct CDR3 sequences, 34% of them singletons. CDR1 and CDR2 from the germline V gene are SQVTM and ANQGSEA. V was clipped by 4 bases and J by 6 bases, with 18 bases between them. The CDR3 extends over 14 amino acids.

V and J are TRBV29-1 and TRBJ1-1; D is undetermined. Sequencing was done on a sample of blood. This receptor was taken from a woman under 40 in good health. For the CDR3, the DNA is TGCAGCGTTGTCGGACTTCGGGGAGGGCCTGAAGCTTTCTTT. Its protein product is CSVVGLRGGPEAFF. The whole variable domain, remainder taken from reference TRBV29-1 and TRBJ1-1, is SAVISQKPSRDICQRGTSLTIQCQVDSQVTMMFWYRQQPGQSLTLIATANQGSEATYESGFVIDKFPISRPNLTFSTLTVSNMSPEDSSIYLCSVVGLRGGPEAFFGQGTRLTVV.